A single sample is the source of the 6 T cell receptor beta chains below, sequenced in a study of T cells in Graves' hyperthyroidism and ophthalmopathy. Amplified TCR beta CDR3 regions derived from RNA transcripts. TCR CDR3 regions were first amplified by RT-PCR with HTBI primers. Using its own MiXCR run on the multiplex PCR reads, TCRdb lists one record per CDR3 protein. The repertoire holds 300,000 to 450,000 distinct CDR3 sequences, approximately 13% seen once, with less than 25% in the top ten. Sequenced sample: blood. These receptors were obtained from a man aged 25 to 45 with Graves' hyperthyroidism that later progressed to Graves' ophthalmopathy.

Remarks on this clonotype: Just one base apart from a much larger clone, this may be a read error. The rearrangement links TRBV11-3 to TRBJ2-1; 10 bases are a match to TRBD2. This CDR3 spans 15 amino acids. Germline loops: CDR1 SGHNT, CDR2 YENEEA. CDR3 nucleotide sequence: TGTGCCAGCAGCGGAGGACTAGCGGCCTACAATGGGCAGTTCTTC. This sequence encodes CASSGGLAAYNGQFF.

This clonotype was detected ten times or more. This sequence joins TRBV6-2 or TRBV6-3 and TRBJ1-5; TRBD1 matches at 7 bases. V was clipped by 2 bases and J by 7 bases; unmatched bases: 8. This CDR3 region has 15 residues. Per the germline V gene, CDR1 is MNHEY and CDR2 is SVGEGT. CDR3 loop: CASSYPGGRGQPQHF. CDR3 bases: TGTGCCAGCAGTTACCCAGGGGGAAGAGGACAGCCCCAGCATTTT.

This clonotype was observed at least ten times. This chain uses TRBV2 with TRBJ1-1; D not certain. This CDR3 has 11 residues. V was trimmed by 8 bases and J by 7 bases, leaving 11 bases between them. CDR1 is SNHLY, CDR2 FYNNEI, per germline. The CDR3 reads CASSEFSEAFF. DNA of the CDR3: TGTGCCAGCTCTGAGTTTAGTGAAGCTTTCTTT.

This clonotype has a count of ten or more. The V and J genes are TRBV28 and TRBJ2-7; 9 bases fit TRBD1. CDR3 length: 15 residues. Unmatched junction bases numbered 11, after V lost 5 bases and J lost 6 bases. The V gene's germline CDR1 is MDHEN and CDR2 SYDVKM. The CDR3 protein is CASSPGTGSWGEQYF. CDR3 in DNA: TGTGCCAGCAGTCCCGGGACAGGGTCGTGGGGCGAGCAGTACTTC.

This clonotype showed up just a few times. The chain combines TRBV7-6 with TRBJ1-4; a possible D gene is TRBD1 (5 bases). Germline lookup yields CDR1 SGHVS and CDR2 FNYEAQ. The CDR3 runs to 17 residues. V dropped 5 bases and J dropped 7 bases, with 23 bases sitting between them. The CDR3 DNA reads TGTGCCAGCAGCCCATGGGACGGGGACGATATGAGTGAAAAACTGTTTTTT. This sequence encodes CASSPWDGDDMSEKLFF.

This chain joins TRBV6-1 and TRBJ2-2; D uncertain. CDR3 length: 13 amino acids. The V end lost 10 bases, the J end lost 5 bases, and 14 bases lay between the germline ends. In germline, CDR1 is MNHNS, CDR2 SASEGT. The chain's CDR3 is CATKAGSTGELFF. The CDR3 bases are TGTGCCACCAAGGCAGGCTCGACCGGGGAGCTGTTTTTT.